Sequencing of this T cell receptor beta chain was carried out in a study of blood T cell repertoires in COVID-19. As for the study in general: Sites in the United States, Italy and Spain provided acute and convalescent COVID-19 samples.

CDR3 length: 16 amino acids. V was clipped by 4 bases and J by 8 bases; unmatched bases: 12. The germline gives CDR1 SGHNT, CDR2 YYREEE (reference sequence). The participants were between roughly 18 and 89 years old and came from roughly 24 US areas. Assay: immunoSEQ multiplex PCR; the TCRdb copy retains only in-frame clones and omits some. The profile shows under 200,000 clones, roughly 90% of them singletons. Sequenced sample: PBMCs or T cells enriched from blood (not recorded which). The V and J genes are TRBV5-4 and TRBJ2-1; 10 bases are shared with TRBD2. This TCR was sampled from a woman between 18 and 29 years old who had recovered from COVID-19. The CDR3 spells CASSAGGLAGEDEQFF. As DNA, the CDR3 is TGTGCCAGCAGCGCGGGTGGCCTAGCGGGGGAGGATGAGCAGTTCTTC.